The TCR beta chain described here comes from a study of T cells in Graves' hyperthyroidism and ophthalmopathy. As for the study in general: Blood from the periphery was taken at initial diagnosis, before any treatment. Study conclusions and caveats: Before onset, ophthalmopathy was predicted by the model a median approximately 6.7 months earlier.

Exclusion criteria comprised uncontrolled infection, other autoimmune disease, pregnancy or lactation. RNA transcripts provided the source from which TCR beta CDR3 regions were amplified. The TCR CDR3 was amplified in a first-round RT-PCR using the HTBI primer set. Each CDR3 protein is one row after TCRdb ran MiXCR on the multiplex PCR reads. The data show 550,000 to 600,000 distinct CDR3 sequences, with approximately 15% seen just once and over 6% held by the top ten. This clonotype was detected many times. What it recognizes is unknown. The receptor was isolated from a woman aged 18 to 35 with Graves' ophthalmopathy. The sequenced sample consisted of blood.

CDR3 bases: TGCAGCGTTGACGCCGATTACGAGCAGTACTTC. Protein: CSVDADYEQYF. The chain uses TRBV29-1 and TRBJ2-7; unclear D gene. CDR3 length: 11 amino acids. Trimming pared 3 bases from V and 4 bases from J, leaving 7 bases between. CDR1 is SQVTM and CDR2 is ANQGSEA in the germline V gene.